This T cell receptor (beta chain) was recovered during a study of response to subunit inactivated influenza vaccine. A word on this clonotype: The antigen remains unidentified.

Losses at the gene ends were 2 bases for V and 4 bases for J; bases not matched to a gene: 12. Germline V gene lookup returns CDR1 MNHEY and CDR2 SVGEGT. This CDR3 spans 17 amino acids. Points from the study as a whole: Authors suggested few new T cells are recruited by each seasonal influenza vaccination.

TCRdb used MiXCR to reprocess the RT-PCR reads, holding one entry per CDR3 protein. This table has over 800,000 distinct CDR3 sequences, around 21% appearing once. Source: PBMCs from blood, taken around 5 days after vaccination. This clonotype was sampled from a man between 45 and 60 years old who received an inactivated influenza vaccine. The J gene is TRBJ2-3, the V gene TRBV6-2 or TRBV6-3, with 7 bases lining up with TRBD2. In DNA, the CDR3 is TGTGCCAGCAGTTACGGGTTTGGCGGGAGTCTCGCAGATACGCAGTATTTT. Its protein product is CASSYGFGGSLADTQYF.